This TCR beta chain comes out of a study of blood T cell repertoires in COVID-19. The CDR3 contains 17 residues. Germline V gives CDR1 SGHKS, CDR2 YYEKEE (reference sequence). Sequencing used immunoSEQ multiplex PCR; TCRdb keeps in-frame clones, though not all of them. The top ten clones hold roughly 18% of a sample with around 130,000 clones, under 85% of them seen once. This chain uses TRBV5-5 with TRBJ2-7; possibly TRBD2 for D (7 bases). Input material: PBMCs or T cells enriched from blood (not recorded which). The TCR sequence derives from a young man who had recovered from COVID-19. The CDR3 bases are TGTGCAAAGCAGGTGGGGGCGGGGGCCATATTTACCTACGAGCAGTACGTC. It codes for CAKQVGAGAIFTYEQYV.